These 11 T cell receptor beta chains originate from one sample sequenced in a study of somatic mutations in cytotoxic T cells in rheumatoid arthritis. TCRdb's copy holds only in-frame clones and misses some; the assay was immunoSEQ multiplex PCR. The sample records about 30,000 clones, roughly 80% being singletons. Source material: CD8+ T cells sorted from blood. The receptor source for this set is an adult with rheumatoid arthritis.

The rearrangement joins TRBV2 to TRBJ1-4; the D is unclear. CDR3 length equals 17 residues. Trimming stripped 3 bases from V and 0 bases from J, with 14 bases between. CDR1 is SNHLY, CDR2 FYNNEI, per germline. CDR3 sequence (DNA): TGTGCCAGCAGTGAGGACTGGACGGATGCAACTAATGAAAAACTGTTTTTT. Translation gives CASSEDWTDATNEKLFF.

This clone occurred a few times. The rearrangement uses TRBV6-1 and TRBJ2-6; D remains ambiguous. Germline CDR1 is MNHNS and CDR2 is SASEGT. Trimming took off 0 bases at V and 0 bases at J, with 3 bases between the two ends. The CDR3 sequence is 15 residues long. Here the CDR3 DNA reads TGTGCCAGCAGTGAAGCCAACTCTGGGGCCAACGTCCTGACTTTC. It is translated as CASSEANSGANVLTF.

This clone has a handful of counts. The chain joins TRBV10-1 to TRBJ2-2; the D is unclear. Trimming stripped 6 bases from V and 6 bases from J, with 11 bases between. The CDR3 loop spans 13 amino acids. Germline CDR1 reads WNHNN; CDR2 reads SYGVQD (reference sequence). CDR3 nucleotides: TGCGCCAGCAGCTCGAGGAAGGCCGGGGAGCTGTTTTTT. Residues: CASSSRKAGELFF.

This clone is medium-sized in the sample. This rearrangement joins TRBV29-1 to TRBJ2-1; no clear D. This CDR3 is built from 9 residues. Germline assignment: CDR1 SQVTM and CDR2 ANQGSEA. The V end lost 5 bases, the J end lost 12 bases, and 8 bases lay between the germline ends. CDR3 in amino acids: CSVSPGQFF. The DNA for the CDR3 is TGCAGCGTTTCGCCGGGGCAGTTCTTC.

The chain couples TRBV7-8 to TRBJ1-2, with 9 bases fitting TRBD1. CDR1 is SGHVS and CDR2 is FQNEAQ in the germline V gene. The CDR3 is made up of 19 amino acids. The J segment lost 2 bases and the V segment lost 1 base, leaving 14 bases of the junction unmatched. Here the CDR3 reads CASSLGPGTGYLLNYGYTF. Here the CDR3 DNA reads TGTGCCAGCAGCTTAGGCCCCGGGACAGGGTACCTGTTAAACTATGGCTACACCTTC. The full variable domain, rest sourced from reference TRBV7-8 and TRBJ1-2, is GAGVSQSPRYKVAKRGQDVALRCDPISGHVSLFWYQQALGQGPEFLTYFQNEAQLDKSGLPSDRFFAERPEGSVSTLKIQRTQQEDSAVYLCASSLGPGTGYLLNYGYTFGSGTRLTVV.

The chain links TRBV7-9 to TRBJ2-2; a possible D gene is TRBD1 (5 bases). Trimming removed 1 base at V and 6 bases at J, with 12 bases between. CDR3 length: 15 amino acids. Looked up from germline, CDR1 is SEHNR and CDR2 is FQNEAQ (reference sequence). DNA for the CDR3: TGTGCCAGCAGCTTAGACGTCAGGGCCCCCGGGGAGCTGTTTTTT. It specifies CASSLDVRAPGELFF.

The gene calls are TRBV14 and TRBJ2-7; no definite D call. The V gene's germline CDR1 is SGHDN and CDR2 FVKESK. Trimming removed 1 base at V and 3 bases at J, with 4 bases between. CDR3 length: 12 amino acids. The CDR3 protein is CASSQGLYEQYF. The CDR3 nucleotides are TGTGCCAGCAGCCAAGGGCTCTACGAGCAGTACTTC.

This clone was detected a few times. The chain couples TRBV11-2 to TRBJ2-7, with unresolved D. The CDR3 is 12 amino acids. Per the germline V gene, CDR1 is SGHAT and CDR2 is FQNNGV. Trimming removed 1 base from V and 4 bases from J, with 5 bases in between. Here the CDR3 reads CASSLGQYEQYF. CDR3 bases: TGTGCCAGCAGCTTAGGACAATACGAGCAGTACTTC.

This chain uses TRBV28 with TRBJ1-1; TRBD1 aligns across 8 bases. The CDR3 is 15 amino acids. Germline CDR1 reads MDHEN; CDR2 reads SYDVKM. V gave up 7 bases and J gave up 1 base; unmatched junction bases: 8. CDR3 protein: CASTLGGTGNTEAFF. CDR3 nucleotide sequence: TGTGCCAGCACCTTGGGGGGGACAGGGAACACTGAAGCTTTCTTT. The whole variable domain, remainder taken from reference TRBV28 and TRBJ1-1, is DVKVTQSSRYLVKRTGEKVFLECVQDMDHENMFWYRQDPGLGLRLIYFSYDVKMKEKGDIPEGYSVSREKKERFSLILESASTNQTSMYLCASTLGGTGNTEAFFGQGTRLTVV.

This chain joins TRBV4-3 and TRBJ2-7, with TRBD1 matching over 8 bases. CDR3 length: 15 amino acids. The V segment lost 2 bases and the J segment 6 bases; nucleotides outside the gene matches: 9. Germline CDR1 LGHNA, CDR2 YSLEER. The CDR3 coding sequence is TGCGCCAGCAGCCAATCCCGACAGGGGAGGTCCGAGCAGTACTTC. As protein: CASSQSRQGRSEQYF.

This chain links TRBV6-1 with TRBJ2-4; TRBD2 matches at 11 bases. Germline assignment: CDR1 MNHNS and CDR2 SASEGT. The CDR3 has 15 amino acids. The V gene end was trimmed by 1 base and the J gene end by 6 bases; junction bases not matched to a gene: 2. CDR3 protein: CASSEVAGGPNIQYF. DNA of the CDR3: TGTGCCAGCAGTGAAGTAGCGGGGGGGCCAAACATTCAGTACTTC.